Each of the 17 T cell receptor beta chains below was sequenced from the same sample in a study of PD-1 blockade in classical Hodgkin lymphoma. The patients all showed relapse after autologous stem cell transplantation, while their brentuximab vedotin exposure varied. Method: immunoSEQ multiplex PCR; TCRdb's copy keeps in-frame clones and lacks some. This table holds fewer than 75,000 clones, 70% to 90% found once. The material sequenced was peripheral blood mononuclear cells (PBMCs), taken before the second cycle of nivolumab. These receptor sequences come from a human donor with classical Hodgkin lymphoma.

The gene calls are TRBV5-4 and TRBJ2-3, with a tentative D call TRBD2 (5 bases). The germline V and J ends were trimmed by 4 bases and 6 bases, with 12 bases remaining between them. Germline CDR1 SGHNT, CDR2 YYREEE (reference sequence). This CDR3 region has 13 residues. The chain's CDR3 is CASSTGLADTQYF. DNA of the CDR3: TGTGCCAGCAGCACCGGTCTAGCTGATACGCAGTATTTT.

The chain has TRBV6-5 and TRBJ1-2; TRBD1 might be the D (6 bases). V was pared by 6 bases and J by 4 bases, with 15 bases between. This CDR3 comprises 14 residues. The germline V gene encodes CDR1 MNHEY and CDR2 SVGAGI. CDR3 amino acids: CASSRTGSGYGYTF. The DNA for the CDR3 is TGTGCCAGCAGCCGTACAGGGAGTGGCTATGGCTACACCTTC.

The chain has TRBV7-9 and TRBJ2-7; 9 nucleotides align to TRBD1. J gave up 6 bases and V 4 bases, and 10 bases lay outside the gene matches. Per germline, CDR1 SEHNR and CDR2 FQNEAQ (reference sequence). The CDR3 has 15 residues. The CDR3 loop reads CASSSPGQGIFEQYF. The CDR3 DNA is TGTGCCAGCAGCTCCCCGGGACAGGGAATATTCGAGCAGTACTTC.

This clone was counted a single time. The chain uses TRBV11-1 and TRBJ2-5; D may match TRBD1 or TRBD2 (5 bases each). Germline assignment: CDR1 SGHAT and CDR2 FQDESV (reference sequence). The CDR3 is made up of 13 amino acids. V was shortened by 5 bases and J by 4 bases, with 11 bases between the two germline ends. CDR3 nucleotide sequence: TGTGCCAGCAGCCCCCGGGACCTAGAGACCCAGTACTTC. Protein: CASSPRDLETQYF.

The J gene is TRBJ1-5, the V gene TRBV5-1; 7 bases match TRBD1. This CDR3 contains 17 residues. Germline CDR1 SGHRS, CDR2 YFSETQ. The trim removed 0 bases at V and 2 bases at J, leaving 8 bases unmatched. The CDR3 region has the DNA TGCGCCAGCAGCTTGGGGGCAGGGGGATCGGGCAATCAGCCCCAGCATTTT. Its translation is CASSLGAGGSGNQPQHF. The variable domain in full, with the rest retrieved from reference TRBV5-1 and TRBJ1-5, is KAGVTQTPRYLIKTRGQQVTLSCSPISGHRSVSWYQQTPGQGLQFLFEYFSETQRNKGNFPGRFSGRQFSNSRSEMNVSTLELGDSALYLCASSLGAGGSGNQPQHFGDGTRLSIL.

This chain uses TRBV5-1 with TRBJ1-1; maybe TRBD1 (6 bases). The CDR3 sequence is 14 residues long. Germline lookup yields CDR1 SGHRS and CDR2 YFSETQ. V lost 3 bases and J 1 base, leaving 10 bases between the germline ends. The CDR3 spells CASSWDTSNTEAFF. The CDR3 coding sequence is TGCGCCAGCAGCTGGGACACCTCGAACACTGAAGCTTTCTTT.

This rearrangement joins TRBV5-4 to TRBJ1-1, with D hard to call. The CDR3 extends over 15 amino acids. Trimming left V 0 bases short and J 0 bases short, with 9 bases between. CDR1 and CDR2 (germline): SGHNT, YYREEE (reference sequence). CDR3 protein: CASSLVSGLNTEAFF. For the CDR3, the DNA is TGTGCCAGCAGCTTGGTGTCAGGCCTGAACACTGAAGCTTTCTTT.

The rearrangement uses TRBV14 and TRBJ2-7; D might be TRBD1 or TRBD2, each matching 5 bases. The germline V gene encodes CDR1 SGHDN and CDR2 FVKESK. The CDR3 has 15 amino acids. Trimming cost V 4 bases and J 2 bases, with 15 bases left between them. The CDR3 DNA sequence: TGTGCCAGCAGCCGCCTAGGGACGGTGGCCTACGAGCAGTACTTC. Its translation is CASSRLGTVAYEQYF.

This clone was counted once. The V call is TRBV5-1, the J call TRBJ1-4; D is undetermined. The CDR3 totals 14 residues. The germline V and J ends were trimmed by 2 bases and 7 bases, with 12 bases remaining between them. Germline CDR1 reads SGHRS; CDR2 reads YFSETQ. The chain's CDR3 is CASSFSGVGEKLFF. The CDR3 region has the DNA TGCGCCAGCAGCTTCAGCGGGGTGGGTGAAAAACTGTTTTTT.

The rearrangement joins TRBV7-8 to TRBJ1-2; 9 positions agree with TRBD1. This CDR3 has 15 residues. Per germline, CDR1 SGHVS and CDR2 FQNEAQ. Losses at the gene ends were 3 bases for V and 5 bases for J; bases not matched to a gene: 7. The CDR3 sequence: CASSFLQGAGYGYTF. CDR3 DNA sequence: TGTGCCAGCAGCTTCCTACAGGGGGCAGGGTATGGCTACACCTTC.

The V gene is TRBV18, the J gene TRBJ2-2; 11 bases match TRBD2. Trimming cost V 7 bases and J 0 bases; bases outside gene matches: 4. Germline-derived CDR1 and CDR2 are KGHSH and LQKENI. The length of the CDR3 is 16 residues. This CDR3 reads CASFTGLAANTGELFF. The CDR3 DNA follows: TGTGCCAGCTTCACGGGACTAGCGGCGAACACCGGGGAGCTGTTTTTT.

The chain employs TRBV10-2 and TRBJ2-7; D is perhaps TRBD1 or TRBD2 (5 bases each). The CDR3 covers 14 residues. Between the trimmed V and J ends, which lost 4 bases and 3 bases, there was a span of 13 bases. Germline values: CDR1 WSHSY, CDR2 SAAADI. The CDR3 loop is CASSVRGANYEQYF. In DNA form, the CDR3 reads TGCGCCAGCAGTGTACGAGGGGCGAACTACGAGCAGTACTTC.

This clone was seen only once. The CDR3 bases are TGTGCCAGCATCCCCGGGACAGGGGGCCCCTACGGTCAGCCCCAGCATTTT. It translates to CASIPGTGGPYGQPQHF. The chain recombines TRBV28 with TRBJ1-5, with 12 bases fitting TRBD1. Trimming at V came to 7 bases and at J to 6 bases, leaving 13 bases not matched to a gene. CDR1 is MDHEN, CDR2 SYDVKM, per germline. This CDR3 is 17 amino acids long. The full variable domain, with the rest looked up from reference TRBV28 and TRBJ1-5, is DVKVTQSSRYLVKRTGEKVFLECVQDMDHENMFWYRQDPGLGLRLIYFSYDVKMKEKGDIPEGYSVSREKKERFSLILESASTNQTSMYLCASIPGTGGPYGQPQHFGDGTRLSIL.

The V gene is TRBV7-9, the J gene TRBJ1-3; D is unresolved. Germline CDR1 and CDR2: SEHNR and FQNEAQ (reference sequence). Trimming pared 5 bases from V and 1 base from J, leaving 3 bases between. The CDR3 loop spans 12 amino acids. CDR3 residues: CASSASGNTIYF. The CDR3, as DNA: TGTGCCAGCAGCGCGTCTGGAAACACCATATATTTT.

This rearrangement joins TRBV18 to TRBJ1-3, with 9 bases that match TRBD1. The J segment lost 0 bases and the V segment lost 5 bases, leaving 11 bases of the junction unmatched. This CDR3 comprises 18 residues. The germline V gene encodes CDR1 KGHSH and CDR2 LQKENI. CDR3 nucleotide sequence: TGTGCCAGCTCATCCAATCCCGGGACAGGGAACTCTGGAAACACCATATATTTT. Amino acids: CASSSNPGTGNSGNTIYF.

CDR3 DNA: TGTGCCAGCAGCTTAGTTGGGCCGGGTGAGCAGTTCTTC. Translation: CASSLVGPGEQFF. The gene calls are TRBV7-8 and TRBJ2-1, with unresolved D. V was clipped by 1 base and J by 9 bases, with 10 bases between them. This CDR3 region has 13 residues. Germline V gene lookup returns CDR1 SGHVS and CDR2 FQNEAQ.

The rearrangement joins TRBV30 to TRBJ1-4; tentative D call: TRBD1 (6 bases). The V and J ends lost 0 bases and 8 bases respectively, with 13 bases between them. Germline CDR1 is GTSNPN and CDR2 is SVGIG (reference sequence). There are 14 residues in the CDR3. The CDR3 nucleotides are TGTGCCTGGAGTGTTGGGGGCCAGTTGGAAAAACTGTTTTTT. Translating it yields CAWSVGGQLEKLFF. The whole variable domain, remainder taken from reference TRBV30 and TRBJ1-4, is SQTIHQWPATLVQPVGSPLSLECTVEGTSNPNLYWYRQAAGRGLQLLFYSVGIGQISSEVPQNLSASRPQDRQFILSSKKLLLSDSGFYLCAWSVGGQLEKLFFGSGTQLSVL.